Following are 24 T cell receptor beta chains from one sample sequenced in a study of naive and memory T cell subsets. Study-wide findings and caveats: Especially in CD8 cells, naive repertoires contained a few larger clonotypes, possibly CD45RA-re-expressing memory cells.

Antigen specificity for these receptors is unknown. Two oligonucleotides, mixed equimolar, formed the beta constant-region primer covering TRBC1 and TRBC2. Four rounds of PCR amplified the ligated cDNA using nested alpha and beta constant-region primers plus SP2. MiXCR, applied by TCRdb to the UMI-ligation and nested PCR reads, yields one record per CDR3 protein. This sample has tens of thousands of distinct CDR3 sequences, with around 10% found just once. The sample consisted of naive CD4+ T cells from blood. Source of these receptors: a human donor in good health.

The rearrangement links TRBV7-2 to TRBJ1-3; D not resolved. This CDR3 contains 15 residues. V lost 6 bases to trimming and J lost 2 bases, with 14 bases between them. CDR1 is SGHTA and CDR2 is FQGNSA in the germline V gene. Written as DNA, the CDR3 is TGTGCCAGCAGTGAGGGATTCGTGGCTGGAAACACCATATATTTT. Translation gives CASSEGFVAGNTIYF.

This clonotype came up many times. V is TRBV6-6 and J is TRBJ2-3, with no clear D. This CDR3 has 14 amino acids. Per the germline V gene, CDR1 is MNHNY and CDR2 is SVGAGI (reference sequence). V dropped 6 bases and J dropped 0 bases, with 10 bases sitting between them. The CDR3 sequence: CASSQRISTDTQYF. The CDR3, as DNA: TGTGCCAGCAGCCAAAGGATTAGCACAGATACGCAGTATTTT.

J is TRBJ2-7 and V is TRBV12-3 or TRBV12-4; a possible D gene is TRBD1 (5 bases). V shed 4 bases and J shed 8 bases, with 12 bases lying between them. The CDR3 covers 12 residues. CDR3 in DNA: TGTGCCAGCAGTTCTTTGGGGCCGAAGCAGTACTTC. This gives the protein CASSSLGPKQYF.

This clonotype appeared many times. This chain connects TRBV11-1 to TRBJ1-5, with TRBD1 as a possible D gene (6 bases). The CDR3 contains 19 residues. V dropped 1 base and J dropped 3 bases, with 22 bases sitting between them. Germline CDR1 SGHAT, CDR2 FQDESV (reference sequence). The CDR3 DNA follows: TGTGCCAGCAGCTTAGGTCCCCCGGGCACGGGGGCGGCCAATCAGCCCCAGCATTTT. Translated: CASSLGPPGTGAANQPQHF.

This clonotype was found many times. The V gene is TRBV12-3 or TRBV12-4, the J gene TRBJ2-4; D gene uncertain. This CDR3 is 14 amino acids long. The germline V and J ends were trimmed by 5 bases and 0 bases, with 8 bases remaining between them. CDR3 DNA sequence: TGTGCCAGCAGTACACAACTAGCCAAAAACATTCAGTACTTC. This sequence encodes CASSTQLAKNIQYF.

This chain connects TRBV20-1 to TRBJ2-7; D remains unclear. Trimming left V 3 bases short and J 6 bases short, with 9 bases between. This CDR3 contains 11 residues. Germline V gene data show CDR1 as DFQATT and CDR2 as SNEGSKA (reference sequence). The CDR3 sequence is CSASGQVEQYF. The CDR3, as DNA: TGCAGTGCTAGTGGGCAGGTCGAGCAGTACTTC.

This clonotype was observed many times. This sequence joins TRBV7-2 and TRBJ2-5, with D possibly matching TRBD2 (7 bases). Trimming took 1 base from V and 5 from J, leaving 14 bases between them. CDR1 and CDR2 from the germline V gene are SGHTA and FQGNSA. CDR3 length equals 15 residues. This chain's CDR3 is CASSLGGGGRETQYF. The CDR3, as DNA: TGTGCCAGCAGCTTAGGAGGCGGGGGCAGGGAGACCCAGTACTTC.

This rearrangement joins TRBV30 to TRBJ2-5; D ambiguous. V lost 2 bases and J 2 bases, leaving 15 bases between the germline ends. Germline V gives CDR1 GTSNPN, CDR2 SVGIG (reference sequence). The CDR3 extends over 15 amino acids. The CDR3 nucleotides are TGTGCCTGGAGTTCAGGAGACCGAGATCAAGAGACCCAGTACTTC. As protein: CAWSSGDRDQETQYF.

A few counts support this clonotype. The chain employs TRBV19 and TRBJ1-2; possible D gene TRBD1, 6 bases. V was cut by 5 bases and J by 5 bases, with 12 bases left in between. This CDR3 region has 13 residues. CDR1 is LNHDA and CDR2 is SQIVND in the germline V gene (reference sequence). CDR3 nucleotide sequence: TGTGCCAGTAGTGTACAGGGATTATATGGCTACACCTTC. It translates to CASSVQGLYGYTF.

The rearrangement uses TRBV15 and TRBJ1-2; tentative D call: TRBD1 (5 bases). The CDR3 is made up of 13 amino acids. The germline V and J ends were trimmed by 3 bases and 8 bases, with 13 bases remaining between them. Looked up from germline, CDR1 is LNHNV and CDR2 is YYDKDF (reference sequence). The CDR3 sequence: CATSSQRGLGYTF. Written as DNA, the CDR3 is TGTGCCACCAGCAGTCAGAGGGGACTAGGCTACACCTTC.

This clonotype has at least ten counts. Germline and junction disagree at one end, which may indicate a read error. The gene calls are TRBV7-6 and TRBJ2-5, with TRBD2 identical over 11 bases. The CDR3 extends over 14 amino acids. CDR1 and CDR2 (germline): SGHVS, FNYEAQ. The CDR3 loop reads CASSRFGTSGPGHF. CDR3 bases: TGTGCCAGCAGCCGATTCGGGACTAGCGGTCCAGGGCACTTC.

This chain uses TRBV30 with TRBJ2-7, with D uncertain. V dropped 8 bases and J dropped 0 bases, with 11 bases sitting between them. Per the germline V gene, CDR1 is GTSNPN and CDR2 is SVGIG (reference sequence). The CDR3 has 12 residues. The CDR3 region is CARSLLSYEQYF. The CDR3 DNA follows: TGTGCCCGGTCCCTCCTCTCCTACGAGCAGTACTTC.

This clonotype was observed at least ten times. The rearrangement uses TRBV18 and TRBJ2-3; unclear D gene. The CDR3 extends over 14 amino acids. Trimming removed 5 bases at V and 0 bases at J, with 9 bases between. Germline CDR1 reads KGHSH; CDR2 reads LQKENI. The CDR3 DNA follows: TGTGCCAGCTCAGGGCTACTCAGCACAGATACGCAGTATTTT. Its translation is CASSGLLSTDTQYF.

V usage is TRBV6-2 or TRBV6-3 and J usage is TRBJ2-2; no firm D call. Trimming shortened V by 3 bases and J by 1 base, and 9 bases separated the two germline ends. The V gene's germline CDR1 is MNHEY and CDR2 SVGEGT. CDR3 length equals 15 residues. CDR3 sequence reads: CASSYATVNTGELFF. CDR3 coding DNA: TGTGCCAGCAGTTATGCCACGGTGAACACCGGGGAGCTGTTTTTT.

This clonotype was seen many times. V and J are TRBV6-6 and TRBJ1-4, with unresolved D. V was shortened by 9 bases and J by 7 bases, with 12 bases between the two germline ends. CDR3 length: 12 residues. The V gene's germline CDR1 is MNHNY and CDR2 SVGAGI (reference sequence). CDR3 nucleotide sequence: TGTGCCAGTGGAGTGTCGGGTGAAAAACTGTTTTTT. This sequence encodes CASGVSGEKLFF.

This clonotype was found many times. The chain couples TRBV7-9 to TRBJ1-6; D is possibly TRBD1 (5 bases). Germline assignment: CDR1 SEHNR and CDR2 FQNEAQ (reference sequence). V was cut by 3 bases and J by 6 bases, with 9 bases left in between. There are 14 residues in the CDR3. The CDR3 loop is CASSFKGPNSPLHF. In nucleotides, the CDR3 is TGTGCCAGCAGCTTCAAGGGACCTAATTCACCCCTCCACTTT.

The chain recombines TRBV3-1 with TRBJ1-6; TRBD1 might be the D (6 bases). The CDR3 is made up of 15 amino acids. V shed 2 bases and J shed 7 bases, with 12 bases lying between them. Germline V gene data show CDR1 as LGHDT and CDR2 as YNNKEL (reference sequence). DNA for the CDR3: TGTGCCAGCAGCCAACGGGGGGCGGGAAATTCACCCCTCCACTTT. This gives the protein CASSQRGAGNSPLHF. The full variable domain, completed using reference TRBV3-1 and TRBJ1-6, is DTAVSQTPKYLVTQMGNDKSIKCEQNLGHDTMYWYKQDSKKFLKIMFSYNNKELIINETVPNRFSPKSPDKAHLNLHINSLELGDSAVYFCASSQRGAGNSPLHFGNGTRLTVT.

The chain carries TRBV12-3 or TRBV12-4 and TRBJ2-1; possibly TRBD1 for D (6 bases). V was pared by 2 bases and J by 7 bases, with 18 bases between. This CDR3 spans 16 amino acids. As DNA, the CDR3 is TGTGCCAGCAGTTTATCGACAGGCCCTTCGGGGAATGAGCAGTTCTTC. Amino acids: CASSLSTGPSGNEQFF.

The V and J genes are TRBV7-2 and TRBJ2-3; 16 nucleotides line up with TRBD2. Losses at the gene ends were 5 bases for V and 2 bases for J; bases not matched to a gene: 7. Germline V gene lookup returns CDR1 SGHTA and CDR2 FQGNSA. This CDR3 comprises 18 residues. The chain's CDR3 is CASSVGLAGGRPTDTQYF. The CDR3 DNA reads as TGTGCCAGCAGCGTGGGACTAGCGGGGGGGCGCCCCACAGATACGCAGTATTTT.

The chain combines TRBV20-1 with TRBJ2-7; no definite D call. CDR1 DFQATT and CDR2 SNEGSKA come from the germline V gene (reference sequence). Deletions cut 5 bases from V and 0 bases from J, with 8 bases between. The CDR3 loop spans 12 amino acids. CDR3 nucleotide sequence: TGCAGTGCTTTGAGAAGCTCCTACGAGCAGTACTTC. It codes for CSALRSSYEQYF.

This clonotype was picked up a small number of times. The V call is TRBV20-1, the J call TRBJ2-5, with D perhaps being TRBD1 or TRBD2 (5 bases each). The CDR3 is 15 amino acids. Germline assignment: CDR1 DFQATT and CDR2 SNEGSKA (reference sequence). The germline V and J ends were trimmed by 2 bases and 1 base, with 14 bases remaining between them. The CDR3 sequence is CSARPPRGVQETQYF. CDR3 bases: TGCAGTGCTAGACCCCCGCGAGGGGTCCAAGAGACCCAGTACTTC.

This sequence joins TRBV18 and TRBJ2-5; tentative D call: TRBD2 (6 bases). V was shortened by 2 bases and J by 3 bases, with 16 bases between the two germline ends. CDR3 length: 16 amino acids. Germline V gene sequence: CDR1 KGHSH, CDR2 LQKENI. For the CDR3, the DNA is TGTGCCAGCTCACCATCCCTCTTCGGAGGGGAAGAGACCCAGTACTTC. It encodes CASSPSLFGGEETQYF. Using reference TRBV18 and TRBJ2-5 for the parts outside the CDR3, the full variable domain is NAGVMQNPRHLVRRRGQEARLRCSPMKGHSHVYWYRQLPEEGLKFMVYLQKENIIDESGMPKERFSAEFPKEGPSILRIQQVVRGDSAAYFCASSPSLFGGEETQYFGPGTRLLVL.

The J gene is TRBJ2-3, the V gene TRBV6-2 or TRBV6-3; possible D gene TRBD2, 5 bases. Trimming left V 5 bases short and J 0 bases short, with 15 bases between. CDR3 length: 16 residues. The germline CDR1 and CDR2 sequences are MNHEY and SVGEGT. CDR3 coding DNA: TGTGCCAGCAGTCCTACTACGCGGGCTAGCACAGATACGCAGTATTTT. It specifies CASSPTTRASTDTQYF.

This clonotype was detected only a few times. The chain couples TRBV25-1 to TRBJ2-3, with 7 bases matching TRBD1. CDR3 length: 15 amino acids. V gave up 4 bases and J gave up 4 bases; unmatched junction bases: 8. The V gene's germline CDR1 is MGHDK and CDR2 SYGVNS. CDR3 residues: CASSATGYRPDTQYF. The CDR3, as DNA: TGTGCCAGCAGTGCGACAGGGTACCGGCCAGATACGCAGTATTTT.